This paragraph reports one TCR beta chain. Its antigen remains unknown. This specimen belongs to a study of post-analysis software for immune sequencing data. Overall study findings and caveats: Comparison of patients with controls showed roughly five TRBV segments more frequent in patients, TRBV5-6, TRBV5-1 and TRBV20-1 among them.

The germline V and J ends were trimmed by 0 bases and 9 bases, with 15 bases remaining between them. The CDR3 is 15 amino acids. Germline V lookup: CDR1 MNHEY, CDR2 SVGAGI. Unique molecular identifiers had been added to the TCR beta cDNA libraries. TCRdb redid the calling of the PCR reads with MiXCR, one entry per CDR3 protein. The repertoire holds 380,000 or so distinct CDR3 sequences, approximately 33% seen once, with 13% in the top ten. The V call is TRBV6-5, the J call TRBJ2-1; possible D gene TRBD2, 6 bases. This TCR derives from a girl aged 10 to 17 with multiple sclerosis. What was sequenced was blood. CDR3 region: CASSYSASASSEQFF. The CDR3 DNA reads as TGTGCCAGCAGTTACTCGGCTAGCGCCTCGAGTGAGCAGTTCTTC.